This TCR beta chain originates from a study of blood T cells in healthy people across ages. Overall study: Template switching retrieved approximately one barcoded beta molecule for each two T cells. The study's findings and limits: Per-million-T-cell TCR beta diversity fell roughly linearly with age. Higher diversity, along with more naive CD4+ cells, distinguished long-lived donors from aged donors.

Regarding this clonotype: The antigen is not known.

Combining a sample-barcoded 5' primer with a J-beta primer mix, a second PCR ran for about 7 to 12 cycles. TCRdb re-derived calls from the 5' RACE reads in MiXCR, one entry per CDR3 protein. The repertoire holds about 1,500,000 distinct CDR3 sequences, with around two fifths as singletons. This TCR derives from a woman aged 18-29 years in good health. The sequenced sample consisted of blood.

The CDR3 coding sequence is TGTGCCAGCAGTGAATTAGGGACTAGCGGGACCACAGATACGCAGTATTTT. Translating gives CASSELGTSGTTDTQYF. This sequence joins TRBV25-1 and TRBJ2-3; TRBD2 aligns across 13 bases. The germline V gene has CDR1 MGHDK and CDR2 SYGVNS. The CDR3 runs to 17 residues. V dropped 1 base and J dropped 2; count of bases not matched to a gene: 3.